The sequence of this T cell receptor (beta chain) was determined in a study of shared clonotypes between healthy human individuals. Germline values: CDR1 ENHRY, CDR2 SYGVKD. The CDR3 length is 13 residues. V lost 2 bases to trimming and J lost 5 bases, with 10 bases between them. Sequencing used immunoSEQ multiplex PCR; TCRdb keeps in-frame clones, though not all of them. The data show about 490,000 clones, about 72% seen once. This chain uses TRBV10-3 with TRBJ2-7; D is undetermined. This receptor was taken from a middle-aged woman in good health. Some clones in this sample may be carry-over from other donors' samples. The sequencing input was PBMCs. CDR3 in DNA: TGTGCCATCAGTGAGCGACTTCTGAACGAGCAGTACTTC. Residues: CAISERLLNEQYF.